This passage covers 5 T cell receptor beta chains from one sample sequenced in a study of patients and donors after allogeneic stem cell transplantation. TCRdb ran MiXCR on the RT-PCR reads and lists one entry per CDR3 protein. The sample lists about 160,000 distinct CDR3 sequences; about 29% were seen once. The specimen was blood, either unsorted or a sorted T cell fraction (not recorded which). These receptors were taken from a human donor who was either an allogeneic HSCT recipient or a stem cell or donor lymphocyte infusion donor (not recorded which). It is not recorded whose cells these are; they may come from a transplant donor.

This clonotype has a handful of counts. The chain employs TRBV10-3 and TRBJ2-7, with D hard to call. The CDR3 consists of 14 residues. CDR1 is ENHRY, CDR2 SYGVKD, per germline. The V and J ends lost 0 bases and 0 bases respectively, with 6 bases between them. Written as DNA, the CDR3 is TGTGCCATCAGTGAGTCCTCGAGCTCCTACGAGCAGTACTTC. Translated, it gives CAISESSSSYEQYF.

In its sample, this clonotype was seen a few times. The gene calls are TRBV11-2 and TRBJ2-1, with a possible D match to TRBD2 (5 bases). The germline V gene has CDR1 SGHAT and CDR2 FQNNGV. The CDR3 has 17 residues. Trimming took 0 bases from V and 4 from J, leaving 16 bases between them. The CDR3 region has the DNA TGTGCCAGCAGCTTAGATTGGGATCTAGCAATGTACAATGAGCAGTTCTTC. This translates into CASSLDWDLAMYNEQFF.

The gene calls are TRBV7-9 and TRBJ1-1; D gene uncertain. V dropped 1 base and J dropped 4 bases, with 10 bases sitting between them. Looked up from germline, CDR1 is SEHNR and CDR2 is FQNEAQ (reference sequence). CDR3 length equals 14 residues. The CDR3, as DNA: TGTGCCAGCAGCTTAGAGTCGGTGGGCACTGAAGCTTTCTTT. Its protein is CASSLESVGTEAFF. Variable domain in full (rest from reference TRBV7-9 and TRBJ1-1): DTGVSQNPRHKITKRGQNVTFRCDPISEHNRLYWYRQTLGQGPEFLTYFQNEAQLEKSRLLSDRFSAERPKGSFSTLEIQRTEQGDSAMYLCASSLESVGTEAFFGQGTRLTVV.

On this clonotype itself: A read error may account for a junction end that differs from germline. This chain joins TRBV7-7 and TRBJ2-1; 14 bases align to TRBD2. CDR3 size: 15 residues. Germline V gene data show CDR1 as SSHAT and CDR2 as FNYEAQ (reference sequence). The CDR3 region is CASSSTGTSGSRQFF. Written as DNA, the CDR3 is TGTGCTAGCAGTTCTACCGGGACTAGCGGGAGTAGACAGTTCTTC.

The chain combines TRBV5-1 with TRBJ1-2, with D uncertain. Germline V gene data show CDR1 as SGHRS and CDR2 as YFSETQ. CDR3 length: 15 residues. Trimming took 4 bases from V and 1 from J, leaving 14 bases between them. The CDR3 DNA sequence: TGCGCCAGCAGCCCATTGAGAGGGAATAACTATGGCTACACCTTC. This sequence encodes CASSPLRGNNYGYTF. Complete variable domain (other parts from reference TRBV5-1 and TRBJ1-2): KAGVTQTPRYLIKTRGQQVTLSCSPISGHRSVSWYQQTPGQGLQFLFEYFSETQRNKGNFPGRFSGRQFSNSRSEMNVSTLELGDSALYLCASSPLRGNNYGYTFGSGTRLTVV.